The 16 T cell receptor beta chains listed next were all sequenced from one sample in a study of low-dose radiotherapy and immunotherapy resistance in tumors (dated by TCRdb to 2022 to 2024). This specimen's time point label, interpreted: before trial treatment. The sequencing machine was an Illumina HiSeq 2500. First-strand cDNA was synthesized using Superscript III and a set of TRAV- and TRBV-specific primers, so that both TCRalpha and TCRbeta chains were covered. TCRs were amplified for 20 PCR cycles with Phusion, using a constant-region primer paired with the adapter attached to the V primers. The public sequencing data were trimmed at Q25 with fastp and processed into clonotypes with MiXCR by TCRdb, which kept only in-frame beta chains. Every CDR3 protein is listed once, alongside the most common genes and DNA of its rows. Counted in this sample were 65,000 to 90,000 distinct CDR3 sequences; around 18% of them appeared once. The top ten hold about 5.5% of the sample.

This specimen was PBMCs, taken before treatment. The receptors were sampled from a male donor with prostate cancer.

In regard to this clonotype: A far larger clone is a single base away, which makes a read error likely. The chain is built from TRBV9 and TRBJ2-7, with TRBD2 identical over 10 bases. In germline, CDR1 is SGDLS, CDR2 YYNGEE. V was clipped by 0 bases and J by 7 bases; unmatched bases: 7. CDR3 length equals 15 residues. CDR3 sequence (DNA): TGTGCCAGCAGCGTAGAAAGCGGGAGGGTCGATGAGCAGTACTTC. This codes for CASSVESGRVDEQYF.

In its sample, this clonotype was seen many times. CDR3 sequence reads: CSARVWGGTEAFF. The CDR3 coding sequence is TGCAGTGCTAGGGTTTGGGGAGGGACTGAAGCTTTCTTT. The V call is TRBV20-1, the J call TRBJ1-1; the D is unclear. Per germline, CDR1 DFQATT and CDR2 SNEGSKA (reference sequence). V lost 3 bases and J 5 bases, leaving 13 bases between the germline ends. This CDR3 region has 13 residues.

The table lists this clonotype with many counts. The chain recombines TRBV20-1 with TRBJ2-7; 8 nucleotides match TRBD2. The CDR3 is 16 residues long. The germline V gene encodes CDR1 DFQATT and CDR2 SNEGSKA (reference sequence). The trim removed 3 bases at V and 5 bases at J, leaving 15 bases unmatched. Written as DNA, the CDR3 is TGCAGTGCTAGGGCGGAAAGCGGGGGAAGGTCTCACGAGCAGTACTTC. Protein sequence: CSARAESGGRSHEQYF.

This clonotype was counted many times. V is TRBV7-9 and J is TRBJ2-7; D is unresolved. Germline V CDR1 and CDR2: SEHNR, FQNEAQ (reference sequence). The CDR3 runs 12 residues. The ends were cut back, 5 bases at V and 3 bases at J, with 8 bases in the middle. CDR3 in DNA: TGTGCCAGCAGCCCTTCCCACTACGAGCAGTACTTC. Amino acids: CASSPSHYEQYF.

This clonotype was found many times. The gene calls are TRBV7-9 and TRBJ1-2, with a weak D call TRBD1 (5 bases). The V end was cut by 1 base, the J end by 3 bases, with 15 bases between. The CDR3 length is 16 residues. Germline values: CDR1 SEHNR, CDR2 FQNEAQ (reference sequence). The CDR3 protein is CASSLGTGATDYGYTF. The CDR3 nucleotides are TGTGCCAGCAGCTTAGGAACCGGGGCCACGGACTATGGCTACACCTTC. Looking up the rest from reference TRBV7-9 and TRBJ1-2 gives the full variable domain: DTGVSQNPRHKITKRGQNVTFRCDPISEHNRLYWYRQTLGQGPEFLTYFQNEAQLEKSRLLSDRFSAERPKGSFSTLEIQRTEQGDSAMYLCASSLGTGATDYGYTFGSGTRLTVV.

This clonotype was counted many times. The chain is built from TRBV29-1 and TRBJ2-3; D gene uncertain. Germline loops: CDR1 SQVTM, CDR2 ANQGSEA. This CDR3 is 15 amino acids long. The germline V and J ends were trimmed by 1 base and 0 bases, with 11 bases remaining between them. This CDR3 is CSVEATDRSTDTQYF. For the CDR3, the DNA is TGCAGCGTTGAAGCAACAGACCGTAGCACAGATACGCAGTATTTT.

This clonotype has just a few counts. This chain joins TRBV5-1 and TRBJ2-1; perhaps TRBD2 as D (5 bases). In germline, CDR1 is SGHRS, CDR2 YFSETQ. There are 15 residues in the CDR3. V lost 4 bases and J lost 0, with 11 bases in between. The CDR3 spells CASSPGVASYNEQFF. As DNA, the CDR3 is TGCGCCAGCAGCCCCGGGGTGGCCTCCTACAATGAGCAGTTCTTC.

Ten or more counts support this clonotype. The chain has TRBV9 and TRBJ1-2; D call uncertain. V shed 0 bases and J shed 4 bases, with 16 bases lying between them. This CDR3 is 16 amino acids long. From germline, CDR1 is SGDLS and CDR2 YYNGEE. The CDR3, as DNA: TGTGCCAGCAGCGTAGACGACTCCCCGGAATTCTATGGCTACACCTTC. It specifies CASSVDDSPEFYGYTF.

This clonotype came up many times. CDR3 bases: TGTGCCAGCAGCTTAACTAGCGGGTCGAGAGAGACCCAGTACTTC. It yields the protein CASSLTSGSRETQYF. The rearrangement joins TRBV7-2 to TRBJ2-5, with 9 positions matching TRBD2. With 2 bases clipped from V and 4 bases from J, the junction kept 5 bases outside the gene matches. This CDR3 comprises 15 residues. Germline CDR1 is SGHTA and CDR2 is FQGNSA.

This clonotype was observed many times. V is TRBV11-2 and J is TRBJ2-7; weak D call: TRBD2 (6 bases). The germline gives CDR1 SGHAT, CDR2 FQNNGV. Trimming removed 5 bases from V and 4 bases from J, with 18 bases in between. CDR3 length equals 15 residues. The CDR3 loop is CASSDPGLLHYEQYF. The CDR3 DNA is TGTGCCAGCAGCGACCCGGGACTCCTCCATTACGAGCAGTACTTC.

The table lists this clonotype with many counts. J is TRBJ2-5 and V is TRBV6-1, with unresolved D. CDR1 is MNHNS and CDR2 is SASEGT in the germline V gene. V dropped 4 bases and J dropped 2 bases, with 5 bases sitting between them. The CDR3 length is 12 residues. The CDR3 nucleotides are TGTGCCAGCAGTGGAAATCAAGAGACCCAGTACTTC. It codes for CASSGNQETQYF.

This rearrangement joins TRBV6-5 to TRBJ1-2; D gene unclear. Germline CDR1 is MNHEY and CDR2 is SVGAGI. Trimming left V 6 bases short and J 7 bases short, with 15 bases between. The CDR3 has 13 amino acids. The CDR3 here is CASSPIMWSGYTF. In nucleotides, the CDR3 is TGTGCCAGCAGCCCCATTATGTGGAGTGGCTACACCTTC.

This clonotype was counted many times. DNA for the CDR3: TGTGCCAGCAGCCCTGGAGGGCGAAATCAGCCCCAGCATTTT. Protein sequence: CASSPGGRNQPQHF. The chain carries TRBV6-1 and TRBJ1-5, with D hard to call. The CDR3 sequence is 14 residues long. Looked up from germline, CDR1 is MNHNS and CDR2 is SASEGT. Trimming shortened V by 6 bases and J by 4 bases, and 13 bases separated the two germline ends.

The table lists this clonotype with many counts. The chain uses TRBV30 and TRBJ1-2, with 10 bases lining up with TRBD1. CDR3 length: 18 residues. CDR1 is GTSNPN and CDR2 is SVGIG in the germline V gene (reference sequence). The junction had 18 bases not matched to a gene; V was cut back by 4 bases and J by 4 bases. The CDR3 sequence is CAWNPQPGQGNKIYGYTF. CDR3 sequence (DNA): TGTGCCTGGAACCCCCAGCCGGGACAGGGGAATAAGATCTATGGCTACACCTTC.

Turning to this clonotype: A much larger clone sits a single nucleotide away, making a read error possible. The V gene is TRBV7-6, the J gene TRBJ1-5, with D perhaps TRBD1 (6 bases). The germline CDR1 and CDR2 sequences are SGHVS and FNYEAQ. V was pared by 4 bases and J by 3 bases, with 19 bases between. There are 17 residues in the CDR3. This chain's CDR3 is CASSSEGSTGLNQPQHF. The DNA for the CDR3 is TGTGCCAGCAGCTCCGAAGGGAGTACAGGGCTCAATCAGCCCCAGCATTTT.

This clonotype was seen at least ten times. The chain links TRBV9 to TRBJ1-2, with 7 bases lining up with TRBD1. V gave up 7 bases and J gave up 7 bases; unmatched junction bases: 10. The length of the CDR3 is 13 residues. Germline values: CDR1 SGDLS, CDR2 YYNGEE. The DNA for the CDR3 is TGTGCCAGCGGCTTGACAGGGAGGTCTGGCTACACCTTC. It codes for CASGLTGRSGYTF. Drawing the rest from reference TRBV9 and TRBJ1-2, the complete variable domain is DSGVTQTPKHLITATGQRVTLRCSPRSGDLSVYWYQQSLDQGLQFLIQYYNGEERAKGNILERFSAQQFPDLHSELNLSSLELGDSALYFCASGLTGRSGYTFGSGTRLTVV.